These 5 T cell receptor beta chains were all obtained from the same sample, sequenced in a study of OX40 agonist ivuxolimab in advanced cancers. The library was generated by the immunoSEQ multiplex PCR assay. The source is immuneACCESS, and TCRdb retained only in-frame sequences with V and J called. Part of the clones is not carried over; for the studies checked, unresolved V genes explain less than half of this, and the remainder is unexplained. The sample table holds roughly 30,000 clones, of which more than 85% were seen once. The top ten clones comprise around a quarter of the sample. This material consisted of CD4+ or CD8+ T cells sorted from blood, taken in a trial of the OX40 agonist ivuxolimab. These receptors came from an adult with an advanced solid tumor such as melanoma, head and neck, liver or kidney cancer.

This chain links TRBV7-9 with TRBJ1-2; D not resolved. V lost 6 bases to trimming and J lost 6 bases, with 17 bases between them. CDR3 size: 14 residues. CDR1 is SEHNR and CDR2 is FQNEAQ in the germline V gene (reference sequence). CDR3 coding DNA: TGTGCCAGCAGTCCGGGGTGGAGGGCGGATGGCTACACCTTC. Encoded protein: CASSPGWRADGYTF.

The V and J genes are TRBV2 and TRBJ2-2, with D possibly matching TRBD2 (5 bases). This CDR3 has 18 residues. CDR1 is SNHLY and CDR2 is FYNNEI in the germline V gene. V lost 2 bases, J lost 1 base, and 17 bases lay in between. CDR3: CASSEIYGGFQNTGELFF. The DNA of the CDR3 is TGTGCCAGCAGTGAAATTTACGGAGGTTTCCAGAACACCGGGGAGCTGTTTTTT.

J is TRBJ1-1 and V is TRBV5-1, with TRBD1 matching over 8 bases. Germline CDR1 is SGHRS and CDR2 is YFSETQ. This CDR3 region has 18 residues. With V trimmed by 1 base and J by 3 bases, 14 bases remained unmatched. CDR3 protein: CASSLNPTGESGDTEAFF. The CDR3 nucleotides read TGCGCCAGCAGCTTGAACCCGACAGGGGAAAGTGGGGACACTGAAGCTTTCTTT.

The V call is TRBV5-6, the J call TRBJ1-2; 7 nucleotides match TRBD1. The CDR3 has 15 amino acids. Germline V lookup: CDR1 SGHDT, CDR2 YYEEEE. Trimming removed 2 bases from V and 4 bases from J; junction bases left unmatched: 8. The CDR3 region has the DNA TGTGCCAGCAGCTTCGTAAGGGGACAGAGCTATGGCTACACCTTC. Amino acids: CASSFVRGQSYGYTF. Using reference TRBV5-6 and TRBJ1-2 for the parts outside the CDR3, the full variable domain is DAGVTQSPTHLIKTRGQQVTLRCSPKSGHDTVSWYQQALGQGPQFIFQYYEEEERQRGNFPDRFSGHQFPNYSSELNVNALLLGDSALYLCASSFVRGQSYGYTFGSGTRLTVV.

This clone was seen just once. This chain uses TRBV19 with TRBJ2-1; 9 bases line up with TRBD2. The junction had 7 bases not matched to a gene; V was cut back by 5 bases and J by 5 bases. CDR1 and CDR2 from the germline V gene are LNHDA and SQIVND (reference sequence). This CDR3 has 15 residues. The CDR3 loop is CASSVGGGANNEQFF. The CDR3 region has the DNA TGTGCCAGTAGTGTAGGCGGGGGGGCGAACAATGAGCAGTTCTTC.